These 28 T cell receptor beta chains originate from one sample sequenced in a study of shared clonotypes between healthy human individuals. Profiling relied on immunoSEQ multiplex PCR, and the TCRdb table lists in-frame clones only, not all of them. The sample has around 1.4 million clones; around 98.5% are singletons. Sequenced material: naive CD4+ T cells sorted from blood. Noted subset: CD45RA+ positively selected. Receptor source: a man aged 25 to 40 in good health.

The CDR3 nucleotides are TGTGCCAGCAGCCAAGTCCTCGGACTAGCGTTCAACGAGCAGTACTTC. It translates to CASSQVLGLAFNEQYF. The V gene is TRBV14, the J gene TRBJ2-7; 9 bases match TRBD2. The CDR3 runs to 16 residues. Germline CDR1 and CDR2: SGHDN and FVKESK. J lost 5 bases, V lost 1 base, and 9 bases had no gene match.

V gene TRBV5-1 combines with J gene TRBJ2-7, with 10 nucleotides matching TRBD2. The V and J ends lost 6 bases and 0 bases, in that order; junction bases with no gene match: 6. The CDR3 length is 15 residues. Germline V gene sequence: CDR1 SGHRS, CDR2 YFSETQ. CDR3 residues: CASKFGLADSYEQYF. The CDR3 DNA reads TGCGCCAGCAAATTCGGACTAGCGGACTCCTACGAGCAGTACTTC.

V is TRBV28 and J is TRBJ2-5; D could derive from TRBD1 or TRBD2 (5 bases each). There are 17 residues in the CDR3. V was clipped by 5 bases and J by 5 bases, with 24 bases between them. Germline V gene lookup returns CDR1 MDHEN and CDR2 SYDVKM. The CDR3: CASSPRLGRINGETQYF. The CDR3 nucleotides read TGTGCCAGCAGTCCAAGACTGGGACGGATTAACGGGGAGACCCAGTACTTC.

This chain links TRBV9 with TRBJ1-2, with D unclear. The germline V gene encodes CDR1 SGDLS and CDR2 YYNGEE. CDR3 length equals 13 residues. Trimming took 0 bases from V and 5 from J, leaving 8 bases between them. CDR3 loop: CASSVDRKYGYTF. CDR3 in DNA: TGTGCCAGCAGCGTAGACAGAAAATATGGCTACACCTTC.

The chain couples TRBV5-4 to TRBJ2-7; 13 bases fit TRBD2. CDR1 and CDR2 (germline): SGHNT, YYREEE (reference sequence). V was clipped by 4 bases and J by 2 bases; unmatched bases: 6. This CDR3 region has 16 residues. The CDR3 region has the DNA TGTGCCAGCAGCCCCGGGACTAGCGGGGACCCCTACGAGCAGTACTTC. Amino acid sequence: CASSPGTSGDPYEQYF.

Points on this clone: Distinct nucleotide sequences in the sample also encode this CDR3. The chain recombines TRBV30 with TRBJ1-2; D is unclear. Germline CDR1 is GTSNPN and CDR2 is SVGIG (reference sequence). V dropped 0 bases and J dropped 4 bases, with 9 bases sitting between them. The CDR3 runs 13 residues. The CDR3 DNA reads TGTGCCTGGAGTGTTGGACTCTCCTATGGCTACACCTTC. It yields the protein CAWSVGLSYGYTF.

The chain carries TRBV2 and TRBJ1-2, with D perhaps matching TRBD1 (5 bases). Germline assignment: CDR1 SNHLY and CDR2 FYNNEI. The length of the CDR3 is 12 residues. V was pared by 3 bases and J by 8 bases, with 10 bases between. CDR3 in amino acids: CASSDVGDGYTF. The DNA for the CDR3 is TGTGCCAGCAGTGACGTGGGGGACGGCTACACCTTC.

Comments on this clone: Compared with germline, one end of the junction differs, possibly owing to a read error. DNA for the CDR3: TGTGCCAGCTCACCCGACCCCAATGCCCATAACTTC. Protein product: CASSPDPNAHNF. This chain links TRBV18 with TRBJ2-7; no definite D call. The CDR3 totals 12 residues. Germline-derived CDR1 and CDR2 are KGHSH and LQKENI.

The DNA of the CDR3 is TGTGCCAGCAGCGCCATAGCGGGAAGTACCGGGGAGCTGTTTTTT. It yields the protein CASSAIAGSTGELFF. The chain is built from TRBV11-3 and TRBJ2-2; TRBD2 aligns across 8 bases. V dropped 5 bases and J dropped 5; count of bases not matched to a gene: 7. The CDR3 loop spans 15 amino acids. Germline V lookup: CDR1 SGHNT, CDR2 YENEEA.

The rearrangement joins TRBV6-1 to TRBJ2-2, with D perhaps being TRBD1 or TRBD2 (6 bases each). Germline-derived CDR1 and CDR2 are MNHNS and SASEGT. This CDR3 has 13 residues. The V end lost 5 bases, the J end lost 6 bases, and 10 bases lay between the germline ends. The CDR3, as DNA: TGTGCCAGCAGTCCGGAGGGGGCCGGGGAGCTGTTTTTT. Translated, it gives CASSPEGAGELFF.

The rearrangement uses TRBV29-1 and TRBJ1-1; a possible D gene is TRBD1 (6 bases). Germline V gene sequence: CDR1 SQVTM, CDR2 ANQGSEA. Trimming removed 3 bases from V and 4 bases from J, with 9 bases in between. The CDR3 consists of 12 residues. The chain's CDR3 is CSVEPGATEAFF. CDR3 DNA sequence: TGCAGCGTTGAGCCAGGGGCCACTGAAGCTTTCTTT.

The chain uses TRBV7-2 and TRBJ1-4; no definite D call. CDR1 SGHTA and CDR2 FQGNSA come from the germline V gene. This CDR3 is built from 15 residues. The ends were cut back, 4 bases at V and 8 bases at J, with 17 bases in the middle. The CDR3 DNA is TGTGCCAGCAGCTCCGCCCGCGGCACTGGAGAAAAACTGTTTTTT. Encoded protein: CASSSARGTGEKLFF. Drawing the rest from reference TRBV7-2 and TRBJ1-4, the complete variable domain is GAGVSQSPSNKVTEKGKDVELRCDPISGHTALYWYRQSLGQGLEFLIYFQGNSAPDKSGLPSDRFSAERTGGSVSTLTIQRTQQEDSAVYLCASSSARGTGEKLFFGSGTQLSVL.

The CDR3 region is CASSFRGVSRSVTDTQYF. As DNA, the CDR3 is TGTGCCAGCAGTTTCAGGGGTGTAAGCCGTTCTGTCACAGATACGCAGTATTTT. This chain connects TRBV28 to TRBJ2-3; TRBD1 might be the D (6 bases). There are 18 residues in the CDR3. Germline V CDR1 and CDR2: MDHEN, SYDVKM. The V end was cut by 3 bases, the J end by 2 bases, with 21 bases between. The full variable domain, completed using reference TRBV28 and TRBJ2-3, is DVKVTQSSRYLVKRTGEKVFLECVQDMDHENMFWYRQDPGLGLRLIYFSYDVKMKEKGDIPEGYSVSREKKERFSLILESASTNQTSMYLCASSFRGVSRSVTDTQYFGPGTRLTVL.

The chain couples TRBV9 to TRBJ1-2; TRBD1 agrees at 7 bases. Germline trimming cut 5 bases from V and 4 bases from J; bases unmatched to any gene: 8. The CDR3 length is 14 residues. The germline gives CDR1 SGDLS, CDR2 YYNGEE. CDR3 region: CASSAGTAGYGYTF. CDR3 coding DNA: TGTGCCAGCAGTGCCGGGACAGCGGGCTATGGCTACACCTTC.

This clone showed up just once. CDR3 sequence reads: CASSLANTNQPQHF. In nucleotides, the CDR3 is TGTGCCAGCAGCTTAGCGAATACGAATCAGCCCCAGCATTTT. The chain has TRBV7-2 and TRBJ1-5; no clear D. The length of the CDR3 is 14 residues. V was clipped by 0 bases and J by 4 bases, with 7 bases between them. Germline V lookup: CDR1 SGHTA, CDR2 FQGNSA.

The chain has TRBV18 and TRBJ2-2; 7 positions match TRBD1. V gave up 4 bases and J gave up 4 bases; unmatched junction bases: 3. The germline gives CDR1 KGHSH, CDR2 LQKENI. CDR3 size: 14 residues. This chain's CDR3 is CASSLDRVTGELFF. The CDR3, as DNA: TGTGCCAGCTCACTCGACAGGGTCACCGGGGAGCTGTTTTTT.

V usage is TRBV28 and J usage is TRBJ1-1; D unclear. The germline gives CDR1 MDHEN, CDR2 SYDVKM. The CDR3 length is 11 residues. Trimming pared 7 bases from V and 1 base from J, leaving 4 bases between. Here the CDR3 reads CASITNTEAFF. CDR3 nucleotides: TGTGCCAGCATAACGAACACTGAAGCTTTCTTT.

The genes are TRBV29-1 and TRBJ1-1, with TRBD1 as a possible D gene (6 bases). V was shortened by 6 bases and J by 1 base, with 18 bases between the two germline ends. This CDR3 comprises 15 residues. Looked up from germline, CDR1 is SQVTM and CDR2 is ANQGSEA. CDR3 sequence (DNA): TGCAGCGTCGCCAAAGGGGGGATCCCGAACACTGAAGCTTTCTTT. Protein: CSVAKGGIPNTEAFF.

The V gene is TRBV7-2, the J gene TRBJ1-4; weak D call: TRBD1 (5 bases). Trimming took 1 base from V and 8 from J, leaving 20 bases between them. This CDR3 region has 17 residues. Germline V gene lookup returns CDR1 SGHTA and CDR2 FQGNSA. The CDR3 spells CASSLEEGAPLWEKLFF. The CDR3 DNA is TGTGCCAGCAGCTTAGAGGAAGGGGCGCCCCTTTGGGAAAAACTGTTTTTT.

CDR3 bases: TGCGCCAGCAGCCCCGGACAGGGGATGGATACGCAGTATTTT. This encodes CASSPGQGMDTQYF. V and J are TRBV5-1 and TRBJ2-3; 9 nucleotides line up with TRBD1. The germline CDR1 and CDR2 sequences are SGHRS and YFSETQ. V dropped 4 bases and J dropped 6; count of bases not matched to a gene: 6. The CDR3 is made up of 14 amino acids.

The rearrangement uses TRBV25-1 and TRBJ1-5, with 10 bases identical to TRBD1. This CDR3 region has 13 residues. Germline values: CDR1 MGHDK, CDR2 SYGVNS. V trimming: 10 bases; J trimming: 9 bases; junction bases outside the gene matches: 9. The CDR3 protein is CATSGQGGRPQHF. The CDR3 DNA reads as TGTGCCACCTCAGGACAGGGGGGACGGCCCCAGCATTTT.

The CDR3 region is CASSPPPPAERNTEAFF. The CDR3 DNA reads TGTGCCAGCAGCCCGCCCCCCCCCGCAGAGAGAAACACTGAAGCTTTCTTT. The chain links TRBV13 to TRBJ1-1; unclear D gene. The CDR3 is made up of 17 amino acids. CDR1 is PRHDT, CDR2 FYEKMQ, per germline (reference sequence). Trimming took off 5 bases at V and 2 bases at J, with 21 bases between the two ends.

The chain carries TRBV6-5 and TRBJ1-1; no reliable D call. The germline CDR1 and CDR2 sequences are MNHEY and SVGAGI. There are 12 residues in the CDR3. Trimming shortened V by 6 bases and J by 2 bases, and 7 bases separated the two germline ends. The DNA of the CDR3 is TGTGCCAGCAGCCACCTAAACACTGAAGCTTTCTTT. Translation: CASSHLNTEAFF.

This clone appeared once. The chain employs TRBV5-5 and TRBJ2-6; 8 bases fit TRBD1. Trimming cost V 3 bases and J 7 bases; bases outside gene matches: 9. CDR3 length equals 16 residues. CDR1 SGHKS and CDR2 YYEKEE come from the germline V gene (reference sequence). CDR3 coding DNA: TGTGCCAGCAGCTCCCGGACAGGGTGGAACGCCAACGTCCTGACTTTC. It codes for CASSSRTGWNANVLTF.

This clone showed up just once. The chain couples TRBV9 to TRBJ2-1, with 7 positions matching TRBD2. This CDR3 has 16 amino acids. The germline V gene encodes CDR1 SGDLS and CDR2 YYNGEE. Losses at the gene ends were 3 bases for V and 4 bases for J; bases not matched to a gene: 10. For the CDR3, the DNA is TGTGCCAGCAGCGCCTCCAGACTAGCCTTTTACAATGAGCAGTTCTTC. This sequence encodes CASSASRLAFYNEQFF. Variable domain in full (rest from reference TRBV9 and TRBJ2-1): DSGVTQTPKHLITATGQRVTLRCSPRSGDLSVYWYQQSLDQGLQFLIQYYNGEERAKGNILERFSAQQFPDLHSELNLSSLELGDSALYFCASSASRLAFYNEQFFGPGTRLTVL.

The chain employs TRBV27 and TRBJ2-2, with a possible D match to TRBD2 (6 bases). The CDR3 runs to 18 residues. Germline assignment: CDR1 MNHEY and CDR2 SMNVEV (reference sequence). Deletions cut 2 bases from V and 5 bases from J, with 21 bases between. CDR3 in amino acids: CASSLSPGLFEGTGELFF. The CDR3 DNA follows: TGTGCCAGCAGTTTAAGCCCGGGACTCTTCGAGGGGACCGGGGAGCTGTTTTTT.

About this clone itself: Its ends do not fully match the called genes, so a read error is possible. The chain links TRBV11-2 to TRBJ1-1, with TRBD1 matching 8 bases. Germline V gives CDR1 SGHAT, CDR2 FQNNGV. The CDR3 has 16 amino acids. In nucleotides, the CDR3 is TGTGCCAGCAGCCTAGAGATCGGGACAGGGAACACTGAAGCTTTCTTT. Protein sequence: CASSLEIGTGNTEAFF.

This chain links TRBV6-1 with TRBJ2-7, with D possibly being TRBD1 or TRBD2 (6 bases each). There are 16 residues in the CDR3. Germline values: CDR1 MNHNS, CDR2 SASEGT. Trimming took off 4 bases at V and 0 bases at J, with 16 bases between the two ends. Here the CDR3 DNA reads TGTGCCAGCAGTGTTAACAGGGTCGGGAGCTCCTACGAGCAGTACTTC. Translated, it gives CASSVNRVGSSYEQYF.